This TCR beta chain stems from a study of cytomegalovirus exposure and HLA in healthy donors (dated by TCRdb to about 2017). Concerning the study at large: An earlier analysis of approximately 640 of the donors reported 250 to 350 Gb of sequence data and 120 million or so unique TCR beta sequences from some 180 million T cells. An early release covering just under 650 HLA-typed donors comprised about 300 gigabases of sequencing data and 85 million to 100 million unique TCR sequences. Of the roughly 400 genotyped donors, over 70% fell in the genetic ancestry cluster associated with self-reported Caucasian donors. The study aimed to test whether cataloging public T cell receptors could reveal signatures of past pathogen exposure. The T cell repertoires of under 750 subjects were profiled by immunosequencing and related to cytomegalovirus serostatus. Along with the roughly 670-subject first cohort, a separate validation cohort of 120 different subjects was used. To predict cytomegalovirus infection status, the study brought together high-throughput TCR immunosequencing, statistical association of individual TCRs with disease status, and machine learning. A later analysis re-analyzed previously published TCR beta repertoires from about 600 donors and added high-resolution HLA genotyping to study TCR occurrence patterns. Rather than drawing on any new phenotypic data, the later analysis identified candidate immune exposures from TCR beta sequences and the way those sequences occurred across donors. An earlier analysis of about 620 of the donors applied high-throughput TCR beta sequencing to assess whether each TCR beta V gene segment acted as functional or pseudogenic. Donor age, sex, ethnicity and CMV serostatus were compiled alongside the repertoire data. A later genetic analysis took genome-wide SNP genotypes for about three fifths of the 666 donors and used that subset as a discovery cohort. Every discovery cohort repertoire had been produced on one sequencing platform. Both class I and class II loci were covered by HLA typing, at four-digit resolution. The number of typed donors differed by locus: about 620-640 for A, B, C, DRB1 and DQB1; approximately 520 for DQA1; 606 for DPA1; and approximately 450 for DPB1. A handful of DR-DQ haplotypes were handled as single units for association and clustering because linkage in the cohort was strong. Among about 370 genotyped donors of the cohort, an average of approximately 240,000 unique TCR beta nucleotide sequences was sequenced per donor, of which about 19% were non-productive. General findings and caveats noted by the study authors: V-gene and J-gene trimming of TCR beta chains was associated with a missense DCLRE1C variant in a later genetic analysis, and the association was replicated in an independent cohort. Only TCR beta chains were sequenced in this cohort, and the absence of alpha or paired-chain data limited detectable features. The authors suggested that the approach could potentially be generalized to other disease states and immunological phenotypes. The earlier analysis of approximately 540 of the donors excluded about 16 rarely observed V segments, including chromosome 9 orphons, because counts were too low. Compared with the roughly 700-donor mean, donors in an Asian-associated ancestry cluster had fewer N-insertions in productive TCRs, according to a later genetic analysis. A further reported finding was that TCR beta sequences accurately predicted the HLA-A and HLA-B alleles for most subjects in the first cohort. Compared with equally common non-associated chains, HLA-associated TCR beta chains in a later analysis were more clonally expanded and had lower generation probabilities. Correlated functional status among segregating V segments might reflect linkage disequilibrium, but an unknown experimental factor could not be ruled out. Most TCR sequences were seen in very few donors, while some public TCRs were found in many individuals. HLA typing was unavailable for some donors at each locus, so association tests used only the typed subset. In the study, some 180 TCR beta chains were listed as associated with cytomegalovirus. When HLA alleles, especially DR and DQ, strongly co-occurred, TCR associations were difficult to assign to individual alleles. At a false discovery rate of 0.05, a later analysis linked fewer than 20,000 TCR beta sequences to specific HLA alleles. Sequencing depth was assumed to be roughly uniform across donors in the presence/absence analyses, though that assumption may not hold. Most CMV-associated TCR beta chains appeared to be HLA-restricted in a later analysis, and the HLA associations seemed to be driven largely by CMV exposure. Broadly in line with IMGT annotations, most TCR beta V segments showed up in productive rearrangements about 87% or about 30% of the time in an earlier analysis of roughly 590 of the donors. The classifier was reported to diagnose cytomegalovirus status with high specificity and sensitivity in both the original cohort and the validation cohort. According to a later analysis, TCR association rates differed among HLA loci, with DRB1 alleles showing the most associated TCRs and HLA-C alleles showing the fewest. The only immune exposure information available for the cohort was CMV serostatus. Some IMGT-functional V segments, including TRBV6-2 and TRBV6-3, could not be distinguished by the 87-base-pair reads and were therefore excluded. A group of highly shared sequence variants was considered likely to be a technical artifact of the sequencing pipeline. According to a later analysis, parvovirus B19, influenza, CMV and Epstein-Barr virus appeared linked to several top co-occurrence clusters. Three of the identified cytomegalovirus-associated TCR beta chains were confirmed in vitro to be specific for cytomegalovirus antigens.

The library was built by means of the immunoSEQ multiplex PCR assay. The multiplex PCR relied on a mix of 60 forward primers for TCR Vbeta segments and 13 reverse primers for TCR Jbeta segments. Amplification of the CDR3 region of rearranged TCR beta genes was performed with a multiplex PCR assay on genomic DNA. The Illumina HiSeq System was used to sequence the amplified TCR beta libraries as 87-base-pair reads. From the authors' description of their analysis: A later analysis counted about 80 million unique TCR beta chains across the 690 or so repertoires, and approximately 11 million of these chains were shared by at least two donors. A nearest-neighbor algorithm error-corrected the raw reads and collapsed the reads into unique sequences, merging closely related sequences to remove PCR and sequencing errors. Alignment of CDR3 sequences to IMGT reference sequences was used to assign V, D and J gene segments. Each retained sequence needed at least a six-nucleotide match to both a V gene segment and a J gene segment. Rearrangements were classified as productive when the CDR3 lacked stop codons and remained in frame with V and J, and all other rearrangements were classified as non-productive. CDR3 was defined by IMGT convention, running from the second conserved V-encoded cysteine to the conserved J-encoded phenylalanine. In an earlier analysis of roughly 580 of the donors, sequences lacking an unambiguous match to a single V gene segment were excluded. An earlier analysis of around 600 of the donors classified V segments as functional when productive rearrangements were above 56.7% and as segregating when the standard deviation between donors was above 5%. To diagnose cytomegalovirus status from the catalog of TCR beta chain sequences, a statistical classification framework was built. In a later analysis, V and J genes were assigned by comparing TCR nucleotide sequences against IMGT/GENE-DB human TR gene sequences. The TCRdist pipeline was used in a later analysis to assign CDR3 sequences and most-parsimonious VDJ recombination scenarios. In a later analysis, each TCR beta chain was defined by its CDR3 amino acid sequence together with its V-gene family, and reads lacking a unique V-gene family were excluded. To address suspected cross-contamination and a sequencing artifact, a later analysis removed several hundred highly shared, low-generation-probability nucleotide sequences. In a later analysis, a clonal expansion index for each public chain was calculated from normalized within-repertoire ranks of inferred template counts. In a later analysis, generation probabilities were computed with a VDJ recombination model fitted to out-of-frame rearrangements, and the resulting probabilities were checked against IGoR. A later analysis scored TCR-TCR, TCR-HLA and TCR-CMV co-occurrence with hypergeometric tests, applying a repertoire-size bias correction to TCR pairs. To estimate false discovery rates, a later analysis permuted the HLA or CMV assignments 20 times. In a later analysis, co-occurring TCRs were grouped using DBSCAN, with TCRdist sequence similarity added in when clustering inside HLA-allele-positive subsets. For co-occurrence clustering, repertoires with fewer than 30,000 or more than 120,000 public chains were excluded, along with about five repertoires with anomalous nucleotide sharing. In its TCRdb copy, this immuneACCESS table keeps in-frame sequences only and misses some clones. Where compared with another copy, unresolved V genes explain less than half of these, and the others have no known cause. The DNA was the basis for D and trimming; V, J and clone size are from that table. This sample is represented by 150,000 to 200,000 clones; around 62% of them were singletons. Around 2.9% of the sample goes to the ten largest clones.

The cohort was made up of several hundred healthy bone marrow donors. All cohort members were sampled while nominally healthy, although unrecorded immune exposures were likely present. The donor was CMV seronegative and was included in the group of hundreds of seronegative cohort members. Every donor gave a peripheral blood sample, and the peripheral blood mononuclear cells from that sample were used for TCR beta sequencing. Genomic DNA extraction from the blood cell samples was performed with the Qiagen DNeasy Blood Extraction Kit. Concerning this clone: Its antigen is currently not known. Base qualities are not recorded, but no much larger clone differs from it by a single base.

Trimming removed 5 bases from V and 0 bases from J; the gene matches leave 5 bases unexplained. Sequences SEHNR (CDR1) and FQNEAQ (CDR2) are obtained from the germline V gene (reference sequence). CDR3 length: 15 amino acids, cysteine to phenylalanine. The read is trimmed to its CDR3 DNA, 45 bases read in frame from base 1. The sequence came from a man in his forties in good health and CMV-seronegative. Sequencing was done on a sample of PBMCs. This receptor chain uses TRBV7-9 and TRBJ2-3, with TRBD1 identical over 7 junction bases. The DNA sequence is as follows: TGTGCCAGCAGCAAGGGACAGCCTAGCACAGATACGCAGTATTTT. It encodes CASSKGQPSTDTQYF. With the rest looked up from the reference TRBV7-9 and TRBJ2-3 genes rather than sequenced, the full variable domain is DTGVSQNPRHKITKRGQNVTFRCDPISEHNRLYWYRQTLGQGPEFLTYFQNEAQLEKSRLLSDRFSAERPKGSFSTLEIQRTEQGDSAMYLCASSKGQPSTDTQYFGPGTRLTVL.